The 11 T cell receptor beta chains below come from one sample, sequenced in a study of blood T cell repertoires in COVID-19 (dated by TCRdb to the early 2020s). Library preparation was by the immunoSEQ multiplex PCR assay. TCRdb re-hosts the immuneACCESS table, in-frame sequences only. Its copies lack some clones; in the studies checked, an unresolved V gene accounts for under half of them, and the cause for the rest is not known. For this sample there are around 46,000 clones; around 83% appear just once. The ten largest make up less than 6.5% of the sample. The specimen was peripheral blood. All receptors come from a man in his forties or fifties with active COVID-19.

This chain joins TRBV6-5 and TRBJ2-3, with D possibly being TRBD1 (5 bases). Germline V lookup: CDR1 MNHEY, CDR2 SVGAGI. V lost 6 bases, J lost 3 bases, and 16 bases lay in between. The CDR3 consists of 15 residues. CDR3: CASRETVVMTDTQYF. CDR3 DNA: TGTGCCAGCAGAGAGACAGTGGTAATGACAGATACGCAGTATTTT.

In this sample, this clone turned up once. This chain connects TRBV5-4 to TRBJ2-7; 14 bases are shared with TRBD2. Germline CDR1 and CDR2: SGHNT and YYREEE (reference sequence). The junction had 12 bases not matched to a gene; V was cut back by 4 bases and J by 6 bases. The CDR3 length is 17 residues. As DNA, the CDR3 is TGTGCCAGCAGCACTGGGACTAGCGGGAGTCTCCCCTCCGAGCAGTACTTC. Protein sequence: CASSTGTSGSLPSEQYF.

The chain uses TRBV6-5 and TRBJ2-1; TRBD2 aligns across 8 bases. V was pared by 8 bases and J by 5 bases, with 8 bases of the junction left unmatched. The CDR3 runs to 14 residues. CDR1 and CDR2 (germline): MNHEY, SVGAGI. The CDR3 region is CASDRGGSNNEQFF. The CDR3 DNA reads TGTGCCAGCGACCGGGGGGGTAGCAACAATGAGCAGTTCTTC.

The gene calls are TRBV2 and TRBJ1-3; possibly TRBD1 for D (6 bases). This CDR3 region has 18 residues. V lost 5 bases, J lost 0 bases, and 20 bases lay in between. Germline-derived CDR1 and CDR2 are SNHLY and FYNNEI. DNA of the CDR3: TGTGCCAGCAGTCCCTATCCACAGGGTACACTCTCTGGAAACACCATATATTTT. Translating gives CASSPYPQGTLSGNTIYF. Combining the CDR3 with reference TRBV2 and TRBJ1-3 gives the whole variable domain EPEVTQTPSHQVTQMGQEVILRCVPISNHLYFYWYRQILGQKVEFLVSFYNNEISEKSEIFDDQFSVERPDGSNFTLKIRSTKLEDSAMYFCASSPYPQGTLSGNTIYFGEGSWLTVV.

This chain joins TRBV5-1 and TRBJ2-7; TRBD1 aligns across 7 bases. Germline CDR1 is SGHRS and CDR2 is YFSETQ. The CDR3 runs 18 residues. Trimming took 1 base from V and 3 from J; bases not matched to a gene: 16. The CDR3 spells CASSLPRNLQGNLYEQYF. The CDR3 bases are TGCGCCAGCAGCTTGCCGAGAAACTTACAGGGGAACCTCTACGAGCAGTACTTC. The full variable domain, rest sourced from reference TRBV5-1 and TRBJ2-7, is KAGVTQTPRYLIKTRGQQVTLSCSPISGHRSVSWYQQTPGQGLQFLFEYFSETQRNKGNFPGRFSGRQFSNSRSEMNVSTLELGDSALYLCASSLPRNLQGNLYEQYFGPGTRLTVT.

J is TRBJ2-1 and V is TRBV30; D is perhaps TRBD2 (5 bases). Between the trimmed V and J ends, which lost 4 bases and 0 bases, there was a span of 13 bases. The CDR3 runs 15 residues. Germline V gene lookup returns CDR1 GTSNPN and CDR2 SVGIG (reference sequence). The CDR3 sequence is CAWNQRLLSYNEQFF. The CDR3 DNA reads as TGTGCCTGGAACCAGCGGTTACTCTCCTACAATGAGCAGTTCTTC. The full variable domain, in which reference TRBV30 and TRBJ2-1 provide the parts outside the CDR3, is SQTIHQWPATLVQPVGSPLSLECTVEGTSNPNLYWYRQAAGRGLQLLFYSVGIGQISSEVPQNLSASRPQDRQFILSSKKLLLSDSGFYLCAWNQRLLSYNEQFFGPGTRLTVL.

The CDR3 bases are TGTGCCACCAGCAGAGATCAATCGAGGAATGAGCAGTTCTTC. It yields the protein CATSRDQSRNEQFF. The chain carries TRBV15 and TRBJ2-1; no reliable D call. Between the trimmed V and J ends, which lost 0 bases and 7 bases, there was a span of 10 bases. Germline CDR1 LNHNV, CDR2 YYDKDF (reference sequence). The length of the CDR3 is 14 residues.

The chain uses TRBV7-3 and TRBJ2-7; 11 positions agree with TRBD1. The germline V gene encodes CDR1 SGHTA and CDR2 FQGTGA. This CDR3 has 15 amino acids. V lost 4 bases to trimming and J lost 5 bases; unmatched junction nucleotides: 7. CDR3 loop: CASSWGQGEMDEQYF. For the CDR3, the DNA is TGTGCCAGCAGCTGGGGACAGGGGGAAATGGACGAGCAGTACTTC. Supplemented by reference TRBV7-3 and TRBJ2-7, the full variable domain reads GAGVSQTPSNKVTEKGKYVELRCDPISGHTALYWYRQSLGQGPEFLIYFQGTGAADDSGLPNDRFFAVRPEGSVSTLKIQRTERGDSAVYLCASSWGQGEMDEQYFGPGTRLTVT.

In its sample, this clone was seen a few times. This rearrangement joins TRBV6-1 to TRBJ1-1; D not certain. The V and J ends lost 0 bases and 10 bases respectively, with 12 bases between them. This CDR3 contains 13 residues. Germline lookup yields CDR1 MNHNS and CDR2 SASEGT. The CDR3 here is CASSEALGRSAFF. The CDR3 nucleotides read TGTGCCAGCAGTGAAGCATTAGGGAGATCAGCTTTCTTT.

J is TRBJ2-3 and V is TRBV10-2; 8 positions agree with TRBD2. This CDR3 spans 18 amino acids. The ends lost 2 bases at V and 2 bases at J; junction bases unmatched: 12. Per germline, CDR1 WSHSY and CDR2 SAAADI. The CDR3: CASSEGTPGGAPTDTQYF. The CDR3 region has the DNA TGCGCCAGCAGTGAGGGCACCCCCGGGGGGGCCCCCACAGATACGCAGTATTTT.

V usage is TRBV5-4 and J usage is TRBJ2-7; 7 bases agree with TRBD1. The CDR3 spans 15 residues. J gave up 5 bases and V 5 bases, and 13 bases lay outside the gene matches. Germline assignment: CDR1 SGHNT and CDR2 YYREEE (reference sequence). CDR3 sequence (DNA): TGTGCCAGCAGACTCTCCGACAGGGATCCCAACGAGCAGTACTTC. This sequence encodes CASRLSDRDPNEQYF.